A selection of T cell receptor beta chains follows, all from one sample in a study of shared clonotypes between healthy human individuals. The data were produced by immunoSEQ multiplex PCR, yet TCRdb's version contains in-frame clones alone and is incomplete. Here the sample spans roughly 590,000 clones, about 95% being singletons. The sample comprised naive CD8+ T cells sorted from blood. The receptor set was obtained from a woman aged 25 to 39 in good health. The CDR3 runs from the conserved cysteine through the conserved F or W. Fields, in order: V gene, clone size, D gene, J gene, CDR3 DNA, CDR3 protein. The D gene is left open where the match is weak. Size is omitted from some rows. Given values are once, few, many or a class for expanded clones.

v_gene: TRBV25-1
abundance: NA
d_gene: NA
j_gene: TRBJ2-1
CDR3nt: TGTGCCAGCAGTGAATTTGTGAAGTTCCCCTACAATGAGCAGTTCTTC
CDR3aa: CASSEFVKFPYNEQFF

v_gene: TRBV28
abundance: once
d_gene: NA
j_gene: TRBJ2-4
CDR3nt: TGTGCCAGCAGTTGGGCCGGGACTTTAGGGATAAACATTCAGTACTTC
CDR3aa: CASSWAGTLGINIQYF

v_gene: TRBV12-2
abundance: NA
d_gene: NA
j_gene: TRBJ2-7
CDR3nt: TGTGCAAGTCGCCACCGGACTAGCCAGACCAACGAGCAGTACTTC
CDR3aa: CASRHRTSQTNEQYF

v_gene: TRBV7-6
abundance: NA
d_gene: NA
j_gene: TRBJ2-1
CDR3nt: TGTGCCAGCAGCTTAGTCGACAATGAGCAGTTCTTC
CDR3aa: CASSLVDNEQFF

v_gene: TRBV2
abundance: NA
d_gene: NA
j_gene: TRBJ1-5
CDR3nt: TGTGCCAGCAGTTCCGGACGCTCAGATCCGGGCAATCAGCCCCAGCATTTT
CDR3aa: CASSSGRSDPGNQPQHF

v_gene: TRBV7-3
abundance: NA
d_gene: NA
j_gene: TRBJ1-1
CDR3nt: TGTGCCAGCAGCTTAATGGGACCCGGGACACCGAACACTGAAGCTTTCTTT
CDR3aa: CASSLMGPGTPNTEAFF

v_gene: TRBV14
abundance: once
d_gene: NA
j_gene: TRBJ2-1
CDR3nt: TGTGCCAGCAGCCAAGTTCAACACAATGAGCAGTTCTTC
CDR3aa: CASSQVQHNEQFF

v_gene: TRBV19
abundance: NA
d_gene: NA
j_gene: TRBJ2-7
CDR3nt: TGTGCCAGTAGCGACCCAAAAGGACTCACCTACGAGCAGTACTTC
CDR3aa: CASSDPKGLTYEQYF

v_gene: TRBV6-1
abundance: NA
d_gene: NA
j_gene: TRBJ1-3
CDR3nt: TGTGCCAGCAGTGAAGTCGGGGAAAACACCATATATTTT
CDR3aa: CASSEVGENTIYF

v_gene: TRBV27
abundance: NA
d_gene: NA
j_gene: TRBJ2-3
CDR3nt: TGTGCCAGCAGTTCTCCGCCCACGACCGCCTCCGATACGCAGTATTTT
CDR3aa: CASSSPPTTASDTQYF

v_gene: TRBV27
abundance: NA
d_gene: TRBD2
j_gene: TRBJ2-2
CDR3nt: TGTGCCAGCAGTTGGGCGGGAGAGGGCACCGGGGAGCTGTTTTTT
CDR3aa: CASSWAGEGTGELFF

v_gene: TRBV7-6
abundance: NA
d_gene: TRBD2
j_gene: TRBJ2-7
CDR3nt: TGTGCCAGCAGCTTAGGGACTAGCGGAAGCTCCTACGAGCAGTACTTC
CDR3aa: CASSLGTSGSSYEQYF

v_gene: TRBV27
abundance: NA
d_gene: TRBD2
j_gene: TRBJ2-3
CDR3nt: TGTGCCAGCAGTTTAAATAGCGGGAGGGCGGGAGATACGCAGTATTTT
CDR3aa: CASSLNSGRAGDTQYF

v_gene: TRBV19
abundance: NA
d_gene: NA
j_gene: TRBJ2-7
CDR3nt: TGTGCCATAACCGGGACGGGTAAGCAGTACTTC
CDR3aa: CAITGTGKQYF

v_gene: TRBV28
abundance: NA
d_gene: NA
j_gene: TRBJ2-7
CDR3nt: TGTGCCAGCCTCCTAGGCCTTGACGGAGGCTACGAGCAGTACTTC
CDR3aa: CASLLGLDGGYEQYF

v_gene: TRBV7-8
abundance: NA
d_gene: TRBD1
j_gene: TRBJ2-7
CDR3nt: TGTGCCAGCAGCCCCTTGACAGGGGAAGAGCAGTACTTC
CDR3aa: CASSPLTGEEQYF

v_gene: TRBV9
abundance: NA
d_gene: NA
j_gene: TRBJ2-7
CDR3nt: TGTGCCAGCAGCGTAGGGGGGAGCAAGCTCGAGCAGTACTTC
CDR3aa: CASSVGGSKLEQYF

v_gene: TRBV6-1
abundance: NA
d_gene: NA
j_gene: TRBJ1-1
CDR3nt: TGTGCCAGCAGGACGAGAGGCCACGGAGGGACTGAAGCTTTCTTT
CDR3aa: CASRTRGHGGTEAFF

v_gene: TRBV9
abundance: NA
d_gene: NA
j_gene: TRBJ2-1
CDR3nt: TGTGCCAGCAGCGCTCGGACACCGCCGTTGAAGGATGAGCAGTTCTTC
CDR3aa: CASSARTPPLKDEQFF

v_gene: TRBV5-1
abundance: NA
d_gene: NA
j_gene: TRBJ2-5
CDR3nt: TGCGCCAGCAGCCAGGAGGGGGGTTACCAAGAGACCCAGTACTTC
CDR3aa: CASSQEGGYQETQYF

v_gene: TRBV6-1
abundance: NA
d_gene: NA
j_gene: TRBJ2-7
CDR3nt: TGTGCCAGCAGTGGAGACTCTGTAGAGCAGTACTTC
CDR3aa: CASSGDSVEQYF

v_gene: TRBV27
abundance: NA
d_gene: TRBD1
j_gene: TRBJ1-1
CDR3nt: TGTGCCAGCAGTAACCGGGACAGACTAGGGAACACTGAAGCTTTCTTT
CDR3aa: CASSNRDRLGNTEAFF

v_gene: TRBV28
abundance: NA
d_gene: NA
j_gene: TRBJ2-7
CDR3nt: TGTGCCAGCAGGGGCAGGGGCATATACGAGCAGTACTTC
CDR3aa: CASRGRGIYEQYF

v_gene: TRBV5-1
abundance: NA
d_gene: NA
j_gene: TRBJ2-7
CDR3nt: TGCGCCAGCAGCTTCCGTAATTCCTACGAGCAGTACTTC
CDR3aa: CASSFRNSYEQYF

v_gene: TRBV2
abundance: NA
d_gene: NA
j_gene: TRBJ2-1
CDR3nt: TGTGCCAGCAGTGAATGGGACACATTGGGTGAGCAGTTCTTC
CDR3aa: CASSEWDTLGEQFF

v_gene: TRBV5-1
abundance: NA
d_gene: NA
j_gene: TRBJ2-3
CDR3nt: TGCGCCAGCAGCTGGGATATGAGACAGGTTGTTCCCACAGATACGCAGTATTTT
CDR3aa: CASSWDMRQVVPTDTQYF

v_gene: TRBV9
abundance: NA
d_gene: NA
j_gene: TRBJ2-1
CDR3nt: TGTGCCAGCAGCGTAGGCGGGCTCTCCTACAATGAGCAGTTCTTC
CDR3aa: CASSVGGLSYNEQFF

v_gene: TRBV9
abundance: NA
d_gene: TRBD1
j_gene: TRBJ2-7
CDR3nt: TGTGCCAGCAGCGGGGGACAGGGCTCTTACGAGCAGTACTTC
CDR3aa: CASSGGQGSYEQYF

v_gene: TRBV7-2
abundance: NA
d_gene: NA
j_gene: TRBJ2-1
CDR3nt: TGTGCCAGCAGCTTAGCAGATTCCTACAATGAGCAGTTCTTC
CDR3aa: CASSLADSYNEQFF

v_gene: TRBV11-2
abundance: once
d_gene: TRBD2
j_gene: TRBJ2-3
CDR3nt: TGTGCCAGCAGCTCACGACTAGCGGGAAAGCGCACAGATACGCAGTATTTT
CDR3aa: CASSSRLAGKRTDTQYF

v_gene: TRBV5-4
abundance: NA
d_gene: TRBD1
j_gene: TRBJ2-7
CDR3nt: TGTGCCAGCAGCTTTGGACAGGTGAGCTCCTACGAGCAGTACTTC
CDR3aa: CASSFGQVSSYEQYF

v_gene: TRBV28
abundance: NA
d_gene: NA
j_gene: TRBJ2-7
CDR3nt: TGTGCCAGCACCTACCGACTAGGGGGCGAGCAGTACTTC
CDR3aa: CASTYRLGGEQYF

v_gene: TRBV5-6
abundance: NA
d_gene: TRBD1
j_gene: TRBJ2-7
CDR3nt: TGTGCCAGCAGCACGGACAGGGACTACGAGCAGTACTTC
CDR3aa: CASSTDRDYEQYF

v_gene: TRBV9
abundance: NA
d_gene: TRBD1
j_gene: TRBJ1-5
CDR3nt: TGTGCCAGCAGCGCCGGGACAGGGGGCGGTCAGCCCCAGCATTTT
CDR3aa: CASSAGTGGGQPQHF

v_gene: TRBV2
abundance: once
d_gene: NA
j_gene: TRBJ1-5
CDR3nt: TGTGCCAGCAGTGAAATCCAACTATATAGCAATCAGCCCCAGCATTTT
CDR3aa: CASSEIQLYSNQPQHF

v_gene: TRBV27
abundance: NA
d_gene: NA
j_gene: TRBJ2-2
CDR3nt: TGTGCCAGCAGTTTGGAGGGTGTCACCGGGGAGCTGTTTTTT
CDR3aa: CASSLEGVTGELFF

v_gene: TRBV29-1
abundance: NA
d_gene: TRBD1
j_gene: TRBJ1-2
CDR3nt: TGCAGCGTTGGAGCGCAGGGGGCTAACTATGGCTACACCTTC
CDR3aa: CSVGAQGANYGYTF

v_gene: TRBV4-2
abundance: NA
d_gene: NA
j_gene: TRBJ2-1
CDR3nt: TGTGCCAGCAGCCAAGATCGCCACTCTGAGCAGTTCTTC
CDR3aa: CASSQDRHSEQFF

v_gene: TRBV27
abundance: NA
d_gene: NA
j_gene: TRBJ1-1
CDR3nt: TGTGCCAGCAGTTTTTCGCCCGGAAGTCCGGCTTTCTTT
CDR3aa: CASSFSPGSPAFF

v_gene: TRBV6-1
abundance: NA
d_gene: TRBD2
j_gene: TRBJ2-1
CDR3nt: TGTGCCAGCAGTGGGTCTAGCGGGAGGGTATACAATGAGCAGTTCTTC
CDR3aa: CASSGSSGRVYNEQFF

v_gene: TRBV5-4
abundance: NA
d_gene: NA
j_gene: TRBJ2-7
CDR3nt: TGTGCCAGCAGCCTGGTTGGGGCAGGCCTCTCCTACGAGCAGTACTTC
CDR3aa: CASSLVGAGLSYEQYF

v_gene: TRBV9
abundance: few
d_gene: NA
j_gene: TRBJ1-2
CDR3nt: TGTGCCAGCAGCGGCCACAGGGCGACTAACTATGGCTACACCTTC
CDR3aa: CASSGHRATNYGYTF

v_gene: TRBV27
abundance: NA
d_gene: NA
j_gene: TRBJ2-7
CDR3nt: TGTGCCAGCAGTTCACGCTCCTACGAGCAGTACTTC
CDR3aa: CASSSRSYEQYF

v_gene: TRBV27
abundance: NA
d_gene: NA
j_gene: TRBJ2-5
CDR3nt: TGTGCCAGCAGTCCGTCGGAAGGAAACCAAGAGACCCAGTACTTC
CDR3aa: CASSPSEGNQETQYF

v_gene: TRBV5-1
abundance: NA
d_gene: TRBD1
j_gene: TRBJ2-3
CDR3nt: TGCGCCAGCAGCGAGCTTACTGGGACAGCAAGCACAGATACGCAGTATTTT
CDR3aa: CASSELTGTASTDTQYF

v_gene: TRBV5-4
abundance: NA
d_gene: NA
j_gene: TRBJ2-3
CDR3nt: TGTGCCAGCAGCGGTAGACAGGGCACAGATACGCAGTATTTT
CDR3aa: CASSGRQGTDTQYF

v_gene: TRBV19
abundance: NA
d_gene: TRBD1
j_gene: TRBJ2-7
CDR3nt: TGTGCCAGTACCAACGGGGGACAGGGTCTACACGAGCAGTACTTC
CDR3aa: CASTNGGQGLHEQYF

v_gene: TRBV29-1
abundance: NA
d_gene: NA
j_gene: TRBJ2-7
CDR3nt: TGCAGCGTTGATACAGGGAATGGTCCACATTACTACGAGCAGTACTTC
CDR3aa: CSVDTGNGPHYYEQYF

v_gene: TRBV7-9
abundance: NA
d_gene: NA
j_gene: TRBJ2-5
CDR3nt: TGTGCCAGCAGCTTAGGTTCGGAAGAGACCCAGTACTTC
CDR3aa: CASSLGSEETQYF

v_gene: TRBV2
abundance: NA
d_gene: NA
j_gene: TRBJ1-1
CDR3nt: TGTGCCAGCAGTGACGACAGCCAGAACACTGAAGCTTTCTTT
CDR3aa: CASSDDSQNTEAFF

v_gene: TRBV12-2
abundance: NA
d_gene: NA
j_gene: TRBJ2-1
CDR3nt: TGTGCAAGTCGCTTACCGCGGGCTGAGCGGGGGTACAATGAGCAGTTCTTC
CDR3aa: CASRLPRAERGYNEQFF

v_gene: TRBV5-8
abundance: NA
d_gene: TRBD1
j_gene: TRBJ1-1
CDR3nt: TGTGCCAGCAGCTTGAAACAGGGGCCGAAATGGGACACTGAAGCTTTCTTT
CDR3aa: CASSLKQGPKWDTEAFF

v_gene: TRBV28
abundance: NA
d_gene: NA
j_gene: TRBJ1-5
CDR3nt: TGTGCCAGCAGTTTCGGTAATCAGCCCCAGCATTTT
CDR3aa: CASSFGNQPQHF

v_gene: TRBV28
abundance: NA
d_gene: NA
j_gene: TRBJ2-7
CDR3nt: TGTGCCAGCAGTTTATGGGGCCTAAGTATAGGCTACGAGCAGTACTTC
CDR3aa: CASSLWGLSIGYEQYF

v_gene: TRBV2
abundance: NA
d_gene: TRBD1
j_gene: TRBJ1-2
CDR3nt: TGTGCCAGCAGTGAATGGGAAGGGACAGGGGGCGCCCCCACCTATGGCTACACCTTC
CDR3aa: CASSEWEGTGGAPTYGYTF